One and the same sample provided the 12 T cell receptor beta chains below, sequenced in a study of blood T cell repertoires in COVID-19. TCRdb's copy holds only in-frame clones and misses some; the assay was immunoSEQ multiplex PCR. The sample records around 280,000 clones, 89% being singletons. Input material: PBMCs or T cells enriched from blood (not recorded which). Receptors were obtained from a woman between 35 and 50 years old who had recovered from COVID-19.

The chain links TRBV5-8 to TRBJ2-3, with D maybe TRBD2 (6 bases). The CDR3 totals 15 residues. The germline CDR1 and CDR2 sequences are SGHTS and YDEGEE. V lost 0 bases to trimming and J lost 1 base, with 9 bases between them. CDR3 sequence reads: CASSLGRGRTDTQYF. The CDR3 bases are TGTGCCAGCAGCTTGGGGCGGGGCCGCACAGATACGCAGTATTTT.

The rearrangement joins TRBV9 to TRBJ2-7, with 8 nucleotides matching TRBD1. V was clipped by 2 bases and J by 1 base; unmatched bases: 8. The CDR3 spans 16 residues. Germline V CDR1 and CDR2: SGDLS, YYNGEE. CDR3 nucleotide sequence: TGTGCCAGCAGCGTCTCGCTAGGACAGGGTTCCTACGAGCAGTACTTC. This sequence encodes CASSVSLGQGSYEQYF.

The rearrangement joins TRBV3-1 (or the pseudogene TRBV3-2) to TRBJ1-1, with a tentative D call TRBD1 (6 bases). Trimming cost V 0 bases and J 10 bases, with 9 bases left between them. CDR1 and CDR2 (germline): LGHDT, YNNKEL (reference sequence). This CDR3 is 12 amino acids long. The CDR3: CASSQERGGAFF. In DNA, the CDR3 is TGTGCCAGCAGCCAAGAAAGGGGGGGAGCTTTCTTT.

The rearrangement joins TRBV13 to TRBJ2-5; 7 bases agree with TRBD2. This CDR3 region has 16 residues. The junction had 11 bases not matched to a gene; V was cut back by 5 bases and J by 2 bases. Germline V gene data show CDR1 as PRHDT and CDR2 as FYEKMQ (reference sequence). CDR3 loop: CASSQRLASRQETQYF. The CDR3 coding sequence is TGTGCCAGCAGCCAAAGACTAGCCTCCCGACAAGAGACCCAGTACTTC. The full variable domain, completed using reference TRBV13 and TRBJ2-5, is AAGVIQSPRHLIKEKRETATLKCYPIPRHDTVYWYQQGPGQDPQFLISFYEKMQSDKGSIPDRFSAQQFSDYHSELNMSSLELGDSALYFCASSQRLASRQETQYFGPGTRLLVL.

The chain is built from TRBV2 and TRBJ2-7, with 10 bases aligning to TRBD2. Per germline, CDR1 SNHLY and CDR2 FYNNEI. CDR3 length: 14 residues. J was trimmed by 3 bases and V by 6 bases; bases with no gene match: 5. DNA for the CDR3: TGTGCCAGCAGAGGCTCTAGCGGGGGCTACGAGCAGTACTTC. It translates to CASRGSSGGYEQYF.

V usage is TRBV18 and J usage is TRBJ2-1; tentatively, D is TRBD2 (7 bases). In germline, CDR1 is KGHSH, CDR2 LQKENI. V lost 1 base to trimming and J lost 5 bases, with 15 bases between them. This CDR3 contains 16 residues. The CDR3 DNA sequence: TGTGCCAGCTCACCACAAACAGGGAGGGGAAACAATGAGCAGTTCTTC. This codes for CASSPQTGRGNNEQFF.

V gene TRBV7-9 combines with J gene TRBJ1-3; no clear D gene. The V end was cut by 4 bases, the J end by 4 bases, with 11 bases between. The CDR3 is 14 residues long. Germline CDR1 is SEHNR and CDR2 is FQNEAQ (reference sequence). CDR3 nucleotides: TGTGCCAGCAGCTCTTGGCGGAAGGGAAACACCATATATTTT. This codes for CASSSWRKGNTIYF.

The chain is built from TRBV12-3 or TRBV12-4 and TRBJ1-4; D is uncertain. Trimming cost V 6 bases and J 7 bases, with 12 bases left between them. This CDR3 spans 13 amino acids. DNA of the CDR3: TGTGCCAGCAGCCCAACTACGGGTGAAAAACTGTTTTTT. Translated: CASSPTTGEKLFF.

This clone came up a few times. The chain recombines TRBV2 with TRBJ1-4, with TRBD1 matching over 11 bases. This CDR3 is built from 15 residues. V shed 3 bases, J shed 10 bases, and the junction held 7 bases outside the gene matches. Germline CDR1 reads SNHLY; CDR2 reads FYNNEI. The CDR3 DNA is TGTGCCAGCAGTGAGACCGGGACAGGGGGAGGAAAACTGTTTTTT. Its translation: CASSETGTGGGKLFF.

The chain carries TRBV6-5 and TRBJ1-1, with D tentatively TRBD1 (6 bases). The V gene lost 5 bases and the J gene lost 8 bases, with 12 bases spanning the gap. This CDR3 is 12 amino acids long. Germline loops: CDR1 MNHEY, CDR2 SVGAGI. The CDR3: CASSRQDREAFF. In DNA, the CDR3 is TGTGCCAGCAGTCGACAGGACAGAGAAGCTTTCTTT.

This sequence joins TRBV11-3 and TRBJ1-1; D is perhaps TRBD1 (5 bases). V lost 5 bases to trimming and J lost 1 base, with 8 bases between them. This CDR3 has 13 amino acids. Germline assignment: CDR1 SGHNT and CDR2 YENEEA. The CDR3 loop is CASSVQGNTEAFF. DNA for the CDR3: TGTGCCAGCAGCGTCCAGGGGAACACTGAAGCTTTCTTT. Based on the CDR3 plus reference TRBV11-3 and TRBJ1-1, the full variable domain is EAGVVQSPRYKIIEKKQPVAFWCNPISGHNTLYWYLQNLGQGPELLIRYENEEAVDDSQLPKDRFSAERLKGVDSTLKIQPAELGDSAVYLCASSVQGNTEAFFGQGTRLTVV.

V and J are TRBV4-2 and TRBJ1-2; D is undetermined. CDR3 length equals 16 residues. Trimming stripped 0 bases from V and 1 base from J, with 12 bases between. Germline CDR1 LGHNA, CDR2 YNFKEQ. Here the CDR3 DNA reads TGTGCCAGCAGCCAAGATCGGGTAGCTGATAACTATGGCTACACCTTC. Translation: CASSQDRVADNYGYTF.